This is a list of T cell receptor beta chains from one sample in a study of blood T cells in healthy people across ages. TCRdb processed the 5' RACE reads anew with MiXCR; each CDR3 protein has one entry. The sample records around 2 million distinct CDR3 sequences, 30% to 40% being singletons. Sequencing was performed on blood. Receptors were obtained from a human donor in good health. Each CDR3 is given with its conserved first and last residue. The D gene is left open where the match is weak. Clone size is given for some rows only: seen once, a few or many times, or a class if the clone is expanded.

clone_size j_call v_call d_call cdr3_aa cdr3_nt
. TRBJ1-2 TRBV5-6 . CASTIHPAGYTF TGTGCCAGCACTATACACCCAGCCGGCTACACCTTC
few TRBJ2-3 TRBV6-5 TRBD1 CAIPIRTGGGTDTQYF TGTGCCATCCCTATCCGGACAGGGGGCGGCACAGATACGCAGTATTTT
once TRBJ2-1 TRBV6-2/TRBV6-3 TRBD2 CASSYGLAGHEQFF TGTGCCAGCAGTTACGGACTAGCGGGGCATGAGCAGTTCTTC
. TRBJ1-5 TRBV24-1 TRBD1 CATSPTGGDQPQHF TGTGCCACCAGCCCCACAGGGGGAGATCAGCCCCAGCATTTT
few TRBJ2-3 TRBV5-6 . CASSPRGAGTLSTDTQYF TGTGCCAGCAGCCCCCGGGGCGCGGGGACCTTGAGCACAGATACGCAGTATTTT
. TRBJ2-1 TRBV7-2 . CASSLATLRAEQFF TGTGCCAGCAGCTTAGCGACGCTTAGGGCCGAGCAGTTCTTC
. TRBJ2-7 TRBV12-3/TRBV12-4 TRBD1 CASSLERGQTYEQYF TGTGCCAGCAGTTTAGAAAGGGGGCAAACCTACGAGCAGTACTTC
. TRBJ1-1 TRBV2 . CASSESGSEAFF TGTGCCAGCAGTGAATCGGGATCTGAAGCTTTCTTT
. TRBJ1-2 TRBV9 TRBD1 CASSVYRDRPNYGYTF TGTGCCAGCAGCGTATACCGGGACAGGCCTAACTATGGCTACACCTTC
. TRBJ1-1 TRBV9 . CASSPRGLMNAEAFF TGTGCCAGCAGCCCCCGTGGGCTGATGAACGCTGAAGCTTTCTTT
few TRBJ1-3 TRBV6-6 TRBD1 CASSSSPGGVTIYF TGTGCCAGCAGTTCATCCCCAGGGGGCGTCACCATATATTTT
. TRBJ1-2 TRBV7-2 . CASSFTGIPYGYTF TGTGCCAGCAGCTTTACAGGGATTCCCTATGGCTACACCTTC
. TRBJ2-1 TRBV11-3 . CASSEGLVARGEQFF TGTGCCAGCAGTGAAGGGCTAGTCGCCCGAGGGGAGCAGTTCTTC
few TRBJ2-3 TRBV4-3 TRBD1 CASSHSVGTGVPDTQYF TGCGCCAGCAGCCACTCGGTTGGGACAGGGGTCCCCGATACGCAGTATTTT
. TRBJ1-5 TRBV12-5 . CASGFFTGHSNQPQHF TGTGCTAGTGGTTTCTTTACGGGACACAGCAATCAGCCCCAGCATTTT
few TRBJ1-3 TRBV29-1 TRBD1 CSVRDRELGGSGNTIYF TGCAGCGTTCGGGACAGGGAGTTGGGGGGCTCTGGAAACACCATATATTTT